Below are 20 T cell receptor beta chains sequenced from a single sample in a study of regulatory T cells in long-lasting Graves disease. As for time point: newly diagnosed GD, antithyroid drugs for less than 3 months. PBMC-extracted RNA yielded the TCR library. Relying on iRepertoire HTBI primers and Arm-PCR of CDR3 regions, the team built TCR beta libraries. Each CDR3 protein is one row after TCRdb ran MiXCR on the multiplex PCR reads. The data hold 500,000 or so distinct CDR3 sequences, with 15% to 20% observed a single time. Another study also made use of these data, one on T cells in Graves' hyperthyroidism and ophthalmopathy.

Sequencing used peripheral blood mononuclear cells (PBMCs), obtained at new diagnosis, from a patient treated with antithyroid drugs. The origin of the receptors is a man in his forties with Graves disease.

This chain joins TRBV9 and TRBJ2-3, with D perhaps matching TRBD2 (6 bases). The CDR3 is 15 residues long. Germline assignment: CDR1 SGDLS and CDR2 YYNGEE. V was clipped by 0 bases and J by 0 bases, with 8 bases between them. The CDR3 loop reads CASSVESGSTDTQYF. The CDR3 nucleotides are TGTGCCAGCAGCGTAGAGAGCGGGAGCACAGATACGCAGTATTTT.

Ten or more counts support this clonotype. V is TRBV28 and J is TRBJ2-2; TRBD1 matches at 8 bases. Trimming removed 3 bases from V and 16 bases from J; junction bases left unmatched: 4. Germline assignment: CDR1 MDHEN and CDR2 SYDVKM. This CDR3 comprises 11 residues. CDR3 nucleotides: TGTGCCAGCAGTTTGCGTGGACAGGGGTTTTTT. The encoded protein is CASSLRGQGFF. Full variable domain (outside the CDR3, taken from reference TRBV28 and TRBJ2-2): DVKVTQSSRYLVKRTGEKVFLECVQDMDHENMFWYRQDPGLGLRLIYFSYDVKMKEKGDIPEGYSVSREKKERFSLILESASTNQTSMYLCASSLRGQGFFGEGSRLTVL.

This clonotype was detected ten times or more. V is TRBV20-1 and J is TRBJ1-2; 10 positions agree with TRBD1. Looked up from germline, CDR1 is DFQATT and CDR2 is SNEGSKA (reference sequence). The CDR3 length is 14 residues. J was trimmed by 4 bases and V by 5 bases; bases with no gene match: 7. This chain's CDR3 is CSASNRDRGYGYTF. The CDR3 DNA reads TGCAGTGCTTCGAACCGGGACAGGGGCTATGGCTACACCTTC.

V is TRBV24-1 and J is TRBJ2-1; 11 bases are a match to TRBD2. This CDR3 has 16 amino acids. V lost 5 bases, J lost 4 bases, and 6 bases stayed unmatched. From germline, CDR1 is KGHDR and CDR2 SFDVKD. The CDR3 bases are TGTGCCACCAGTGCTTTAGCGGGAGGGCTTTACAATGAGCAGTTCTTC. It translates to CATSALAGGLYNEQFF.

This clonotype was observed at least ten times. The rearrangement joins TRBV18 to TRBJ1-2; 9 bases agree with TRBD1. Trimming at V came to 3 bases and at J to 5 bases, leaving 10 bases not matched to a gene. From germline, CDR1 is KGHSH and CDR2 LQKENI. This CDR3 has 16 residues. The CDR3 here is CASSPPGTGRGYGYTF. The CDR3 bases are TGTGCCAGCTCACCCCCCGGGACAGGGCGCGGTTATGGCTACACCTTC.

This chain uses TRBV20-1 with TRBJ2-2; 9 nucleotides line up with TRBD1. The germline gives CDR1 DFQATT, CDR2 SNEGSKA (reference sequence). The CDR3 runs to 14 residues. The ends lost 5 bases at V and 4 bases at J; junction bases unmatched: 5. The CDR3 here is CSAARTGVTGELFF. Here the CDR3 DNA reads TGCAGTGCTGCCCGGACAGGGGTCACCGGGGAGCTGTTTTTT.

This clonotype was counted at least ten times. V usage is TRBV19 and J usage is TRBJ1-1, with 9 nucleotides matching TRBD1. J gave up 7 bases and V 5 bases, and 5 bases lay outside the gene matches. This CDR3 has 13 amino acids. Germline lookup yields CDR1 LNHDA and CDR2 SQIVND (reference sequence). The CDR3 coding sequence is TGTGCCAGTAGTGTCGGGACAGGGTATGAAGCTTTCTTT. Its protein product is CASSVGTGYEAFF.

V is TRBV14 and J is TRBJ2-1; a weak D match, TRBD2 (5 bases). V was shortened by 4 bases and J by 7 bases, with 11 bases between the two germline ends. There are 13 residues in the CDR3. The germline gives CDR1 SGHDN, CDR2 FVKESK. The CDR3 DNA reads as TGTGCCAGCAGCCGGGAGATCAGGAATGAGCAGTTCTTC. As protein: CASSREIRNEQFF.

This clonotype was picked up many times. The CDR3 nucleotides read TGTGCCAGCAGCTACGACAGAACTTTTGAAGCTTTCTTT. Its translation is CASSYDRTFEAFF. This chain connects TRBV7-3 to TRBJ1-1, with D possibly being TRBD1 (5 bases). Deletions cut 4 bases from V and 7 bases from J, with 13 bases between. The CDR3 consists of 13 residues. The germline V gene has CDR1 SGHTA and CDR2 FQGTGA.

This clonotype came up many times. The V call is TRBV20-1, the J call TRBJ2-3; D is unclear. Germline V CDR1 and CDR2: DFQATT, SNEGSKA (reference sequence). Trimming took 3 bases from V and 1 from J, leaving 8 bases between them. The CDR3 extends over 13 amino acids. CDR3 region: CSASYGGTDTQYF. The CDR3 region has the DNA TGCAGTGCTAGCTATGGAGGCACAGATACGCAGTATTTT.

This clonotype was observed many times. This sequence joins TRBV24-1 and TRBJ2-7; 11 nucleotides align to TRBD2. The trim removed 4 bases at V and 3 bases at J, leaving 4 bases unmatched. Germline assignment: CDR1 KGHDR and CDR2 SFDVKD. This CDR3 is built from 15 residues. The DNA for the CDR3 is TGTGCCACCAGTGACGCCCTAGCGGGAGGCTACGAGCAGTACTTC. It is translated as CATSDALAGGYEQYF.

The sample holds many counts of this clonotype. This chain joins TRBV20-1 and TRBJ2-5, with D possibly matching TRBD1 (8 bases). Trimming pared 6 bases from V and 5 bases from J, leaving 19 bases between. The CDR3 is made up of 14 amino acids. In germline, CDR1 is DFQATT, CDR2 SNEGSKA (reference sequence). CDR3 bases: TGCAGTGCCCCTCGGACAGGGACTATGGAGACCCAGTACTTC. Translating it yields CSAPRTGTMETQYF.

This clonotype was detected many times. The V call is TRBV2, the J call TRBJ1-5, with TRBD1 matching over 7 bases. The trim removed 7 bases at V and 1 base at J, leaving 10 bases unmatched. The CDR3 is 16 residues long. CDR1 is SNHLY and CDR2 is FYNNEI in the germline V gene. In DNA, the CDR3 is TGTGCCAGCACCAGTAGACAGGGTAGGAGCAATCAGCCCCAGCATTTT. Protein: CASTSRQGRSNQPQHF.

This clonotype was observed once. The chain has TRBV6-7 and TRBJ2-2; 12 positions match TRBD1. TRBV6-7 falls under the ORF class, with uncertain function. J was trimmed by 0 bases and V by 6 bases; bases with no gene match: 8. The CDR3 spans 18 residues. As DNA, the CDR3 is TGTGCCAGCAGCACCGGGACAGGGGGCCCCCCGAACACCGGGGAGCTGTTTTTT. Amino acid sequence: CASSTGTGGPPNTGELFF.

This clonotype was seen repeatedly, ten times or more. The V and J genes are TRBV7-8 and TRBJ2-1, with 7 bases identical to TRBD1. Trimming took 0 bases from V and 9 from J; bases not matched to a gene: 14. CDR1 and CDR2 (germline): SGHVS, FQNEAQ. This CDR3 is 17 amino acids long. CDR3 protein: CASSLAPGTVLFGEQFF. Written as DNA, the CDR3 is TGTGCCAGCAGCTTAGCCCCCGGGACAGTGCTATTTGGTGAGCAGTTCTTC. The complete variable domain, with remaining parts taken from reference TRBV7-8 and TRBJ2-1, reads GAGVSQSPRYKVAKRGQDVALRCDPISGHVSLFWYQQALGQGPEFLTYFQNEAQLDKSGLPSDRFFAERPEGSVSTLKIQRTQQEDSAVYLCASSLAPGTVLFGEQFFGPGTRLTVL.

The genes are TRBV19 and TRBJ2-2, with 7 bases matching TRBD1. V lost 3 bases to trimming and J lost 3 bases; unmatched junction nucleotides: 1. The CDR3 totals 14 residues. Germline-derived CDR1 and CDR2 are LNHDA and SQIVND (reference sequence). CDR3 sequence (DNA): TGTGCCAGTAGTATTGACAGGGACACCGGGGAGCTGTTTTTT. Translated, it gives CASSIDRDTGELFF.

This clonotype was seen a handful of times. The V call is TRBV28, the J call TRBJ1-1; unclear D gene. The V gene lost 5 bases and the J gene lost 7 bases, with 23 bases spanning the gap. Germline-derived CDR1 and CDR2 are MDHEN and SYDVKM. The CDR3 is 16 residues long. Written as DNA, the CDR3 is TGTGCCAGCAGTCCTTCACCCGGGAGGGATAAGAATGAAGCTTTCTTT. Translation: CASSPSPGRDKNEAFF.

This clonotype was picked up many times. The gene calls are TRBV6-2 or TRBV6-3 and TRBJ2-1; maybe TRBD1 (6 bases). The CDR3 is 15 amino acids. Germline lookup yields CDR1 MNHEY and CDR2 SVGEGT. Trimming stripped 2 bases from V and 8 bases from J, with 16 bases between. The CDR3 nucleotides read TGTGCCAGCAGTTACATGGGCAGGGGTGTTGATGAGCAGTTCTTC. Translated: CASSYMGRGVDEQFF.

The chain combines TRBV29-1 with TRBJ2-3; no clear D gene. Between the trimmed V and J ends, which lost 3 bases and 2 bases, there was a span of 12 bases. This CDR3 comprises 14 residues. Per germline, CDR1 SQVTM and CDR2 ANQGSEA. CDR3 sequence: CSVDILPPTDTQYF. In nucleotides, the CDR3 is TGCAGCGTTGATATACTCCCCCCCACAGATACGCAGTATTTT.

This clonotype appeared many times. This chain connects TRBV5-1 to TRBJ2-1, with TRBD1 matching over 8 bases. Germline V lookup: CDR1 SGHRS, CDR2 YFSETQ. Trimming removed 1 base from V and 3 bases from J; junction bases left unmatched: 6. The CDR3 length is 16 residues. The CDR3 sequence: CASSLSPGGRYNEQFF. The CDR3 region has the DNA TGCGCCAGCAGCTTGTCCCCAGGGGGCCGCTACAATGAGCAGTTCTTC.